This T cell receptor beta chain is from a study of shared clonotypes between healthy human individuals. Study-wide findings and caveats: It was the non-shared clonotypes that had lower generation probabilities than clonotypes shared by all four donors. When naive CD4 clonotypes were compared across a few donors, approximately 5% were shared.

Produced via immunoSEQ multiplex PCR; TCRdb's table is partial and in-frame only. The repertoire holds 100,000 or so clones, with less than 75% as singletons. This clone was seen repeatedly, ten times or more. Its cognate antigen is unknown. The sequenced material came from memory CD8+ T cells sorted from blood. Stated subset: CD45RO+ cells pooled with CCR7-negative TemRA cells. The sequence was collected from a woman in her 30s in good health.

The chain's CDR3 is CASSIGTSGYNEQFF. The CDR3 DNA is TGTGCCAGTAGTATAGGGACTAGCGGATACAATGAGCAGTTCTTC. The chain recombines TRBV19 with TRBJ2-1; TRBD2 matches at 10 bases. This CDR3 spans 15 amino acids. V lost 1 base to trimming and J lost 4 bases; unmatched junction nucleotides: 1. Germline assignment: CDR1 LNHDA and CDR2 SQIVND (reference sequence).